This T cell receptor (beta chain) emerged from a study of radiotherapy plus CTLA-4 blockade in lung cancer. Notes on this clone: Antigen specificity is unknown.

Profiled with immunoSEQ multiplex PCR; TCRdb holds only in-frame clones, not every one. The repertoire includes 35,000 to 45,000 clones, 72% of them detected once, and about a tenth sits in the top ten. Trimming stripped 0 bases from V and 10 bases from J, with 16 bases between. CDR1 is LGHNA, CDR2 YSLEER, per germline. This CDR3 is 15 amino acids long. General observations from the study: In blood, tumor-derived TCR clones expanded after radiotherapy plus ipilimumab.

Treatment of patients with chemo-refractory metastatic non-small-cell lung cancer consisted of focal radiation plus CTLA-4 blockade with ipilimumab. This receptor was obtained from a human donor with non-small cell lung cancer who had stable disease on radiotherapy plus ipilimumab. The starting material was peripheral blood, obtained from a patient treated with radiotherapy plus ipilimumab. The J gene is TRBJ1-5, the V gene TRBV4-3; the D is unclear. The DNA for the CDR3 is TGCGCCAGCAGCCAAGATAGTAGTCTCCTAGGCCCCCAGCATTTT. Encoded protein: CASSQDSSLLGPQHF.